This TCR beta chain was found in a study of blood T cell repertoires in COVID-19. V shed 6 bases and J shed 1 base, with 12 bases lying between them. The CDR3 has 14 amino acids. Germline V lookup: CDR1 SNHLY, CDR2 FYNNEI. Sequencing was performed with immunoSEQ multiplex PCR; in TCRdb, only in-frame clones are kept and a portion is missing. The sample has fewer than 150,000 clones; just over 85% are singletons. Sequenced input: peripheral blood. The sequence came from a woman aged 45-65 years with active or convalescent COVID-19. V gene TRBV2 combines with J gene TRBJ1-1; perhaps TRBD1 as D (5 bases). As DNA, the CDR3 is TGTGCCAGCAGAGACGGCAGGGCGAACACTGAAGCTTTCTTT. Translated: CASRDGRANTEAFF. The whole variable domain, remainder taken from reference TRBV2 and TRBJ1-1, is EPEVTQTPSHQVTQMGQEVILRCVPISNHLYFYWYRQILGQKVEFLVSFYNNEISEKSEIFDDQFSVERPDGSNFTLKIRSTKLEDSAMYFCASRDGRANTEAFFGQGTRLTVV.